The 30 T cell receptor beta chains below were found in one sample sequenced in a study of shared T cell receptors in the human thymus. Using immunoSEQ multiplex PCR, the repertoire was profiled, and TCRdb retains in-frame clones only, with some absent. In the table there are hundreds of thousands of clones, roughly 74% of which are singletons. These sequences were also reported in another study, on human thymus T cells.

The sequencing input was thymocytes. The receptors were sampled from a boy under three years old with a congenital heart defect.

V usage is TRBV19 and J usage is TRBJ2-7, with 7 bases lining up with TRBD2. J gave up 3 bases and V 3 bases, and 2 bases lay outside the gene matches. The CDR3 extends over 13 amino acids. From germline, CDR1 is LNHDA and CDR2 SQIVND (reference sequence). This CDR3 reads CASSMAGDYEQYF. CDR3 bases: TGTGCCAGTAGTATGGCGGGGGACTACGAGCAGTACTTC.

The chain combines TRBV19 with TRBJ1-2; 9 bases are shared with TRBD1. The CDR3 consists of 13 residues. The V segment lost 5 bases and the J segment 6 bases; nucleotides outside the gene matches: 4. CDR1 LNHDA and CDR2 SQIVND come from the germline V gene (reference sequence). CDR3 protein: CASSLRQGDGYTF. The CDR3 DNA reads as TGTGCCAGTAGTTTACGACAGGGGGATGGCTACACCTTC.

This rearrangement joins TRBV6-5 to TRBJ2-7; unclear D gene. The germline gives CDR1 MNHEY, CDR2 SVGAGI. The CDR3 runs to 13 residues. V lost 6 bases and J lost 5, with 14 bases in between. For the CDR3, the DNA is TGTGCCAGCAGCCGAGCGAGCCCCAACGAGCAGTACTTC. This sequence encodes CASSRASPNEQYF.

The chain carries TRBV29-1 and TRBJ2-3; D ambiguous. V was trimmed by 5 bases and J by 0 bases, leaving 21 bases between them. CDR3 length: 17 amino acids. The germline gives CDR1 SQVTM, CDR2 ANQGSEA. Here the CDR3 reads CSVLPFHGLRSTDTQYF. The CDR3 DNA sequence: TGCAGCGTTTTACCCTTTCACGGGTTACGTAGCACAGATACGCAGTATTTT.

The V call is TRBV29-1, the J call TRBJ1-3; 8 nucleotides line up with TRBD1. Looked up from germline, CDR1 is SQVTM and CDR2 is ANQGSEA. This CDR3 contains 15 residues. With 7 bases clipped from V and 0 bases from J, the junction kept 8 bases outside the gene matches. DNA for the CDR3: TGCAGCGCCCCCGGGACAGGCTTCTCTGGAAACACCATATATTTT. Amino acids: CSAPGTGFSGNTIYF.

The chain links TRBV5-1 to TRBJ2-3; maybe TRBD2 (5 bases). CDR3 length: 16 amino acids. In germline, CDR1 is SGHRS, CDR2 YFSETQ. V was cut by 0 bases and J by 1 base, with 12 bases left in between. This chain's CDR3 is CASSLAEGSGTDTQYF. DNA for the CDR3: TGCGCCAGCAGCTTGGCCGAGGGAAGTGGCACAGATACGCAGTATTTT.

The chain has TRBV9 and TRBJ1-1; D is undetermined. The CDR3 extends over 13 amino acids. Germline CDR1 SGDLS, CDR2 YYNGEE. Trimming took 2 bases from V and 3 from J, leaving 8 bases between them. This chain's CDR3 is CASSVRRDTEAFF. The CDR3, as DNA: TGTGCCAGCAGCGTGCGGAGGGACACTGAAGCTTTCTTT. Based on the CDR3 plus reference TRBV9 and TRBJ1-1, the full variable domain is DSGVTQTPKHLITATGQRVTLRCSPRSGDLSVYWYQQSLDQGLQFLIQYYNGEERAKGNILERFSAQQFPDLHSELNLSSLELGDSALYFCASSVRRDTEAFFGQGTRLTVV.

The chain combines TRBV12-5 with TRBJ1-5, with D unresolved. Germline-derived CDR1 and CDR2 are LGHNT and FRNRAP. This CDR3 is built from 14 residues. V lost 3 bases to trimming and J lost 9 bases, with 15 bases between them. This chain's CDR3 is CASGFPPPGGPQHF. The DNA of the CDR3 is TGTGCTAGTGGTTTCCCCCCTCCTGGCGGGCCCCAGCATTTT.

In its sample, this clone was seen a few times. The CDR3 nucleotides are TGTGCCAGCAGCTTAGGTCTATCTGGTGGGAGGGCCGGAGATACGCAGTATTTT. It encodes CASSLGLSGGRAGDTQYF. This sequence joins TRBV7-9 and TRBJ2-3; 7 positions agree with TRBD2. Germline CDR1 SEHNR, CDR2 FQNEAQ (reference sequence). The V and J ends lost 1 base and 5 bases, in that order; junction bases with no gene match: 15. The length of the CDR3 is 18 residues.

This chain connects TRBV27 to TRBJ2-1; TRBD2 aligns across 12 bases. The trim removed 5 bases at V and 6 bases at J, leaving 8 bases unmatched. Germline CDR1 and CDR2: MNHEY and SMNVEV (reference sequence). CDR3 length: 16 residues. DNA for the CDR3: TGTGCCAGCAGTGCCAGACTAGCGGGAGCAGTCAATGAGCAGTTCTTC. Residues: CASSARLAGAVNEQFF.

This clone has just a few counts. The CDR3 DNA follows: TGTGCCAGCAGCCAATGGGACAGGGGAGTCACCGGGGAGCTGTTTTTT. Translated, it gives CASSQWDRGVTGELFF. V and J are TRBV14 and TRBJ2-2, with TRBD1 identical over 10 bases. Per germline, CDR1 SGHDN and CDR2 FVKESK. There are 16 residues in the CDR3. The V and J ends lost 2 bases and 4 bases, in that order; junction bases with no gene match: 4.

The rearrangement joins TRBV4-1 to TRBJ2-1, with 7 bases lining up with TRBD2. This CDR3 has 16 amino acids. The ends lost 4 bases at V and 8 bases at J; junction bases unmatched: 14. Germline V gene data show CDR1 as MGHRA and CDR2 as YSYEKL. The CDR3 region is CASSPTDAGALYEQFF. The CDR3 DNA sequence: TGCGCCAGCAGCCCAACGGATGCGGGAGCCCTATATGAGCAGTTCTTC.

V is TRBV5-6 and J is TRBJ2-3; D is unclear. Trimming left V 0 bases short and J 2 bases short, with 10 bases between. This CDR3 has 15 residues. CDR1 and CDR2 (germline): SGHDT, YYEEEE. CDR3 region: CASSLGVANTDTQYF. CDR3 coding DNA: TGTGCCAGCAGCTTGGGGGTAGCTAACACAGATACGCAGTATTTT.

This clone was observed a few times. The J gene is TRBJ2-7, the V gene TRBV25-1, with 7 bases lining up with TRBD1. CDR3 size: 15 residues. Germline V lookup: CDR1 MGHDK, CDR2 SYGVNS. V lost 4 bases, J lost 4 bases, and 10 bases stayed unmatched. The CDR3 loop reads CASSGPDRDPYEQYF. The CDR3 DNA sequence: TGTGCCAGCAGTGGCCCCGACAGGGATCCGTACGAGCAGTACTTC.

The chain recombines TRBV19 with TRBJ2-7; 12 bases are shared with TRBD2. Germline values: CDR1 LNHDA, CDR2 SQIVND (reference sequence). This CDR3 is 14 amino acids long. V was clipped by 6 bases and J by 1 base; unmatched bases: 1. CDR3 DNA: TGTGCCAGTAGGGGACTAGCGGGTTCCTACGAGCAGTACTTC. Its translation: CASRGLAGSYEQYF.

The chain couples TRBV30 to TRBJ2-1, with TRBD2 matching over 8 bases. Germline V CDR1 and CDR2: GTSNPN, SVGIG (reference sequence). Trimming cost V 3 bases and J 7 bases; bases outside gene matches: 5. This CDR3 spans 13 amino acids. The CDR3 sequence is CAWRGAGVNEQFF. CDR3 DNA: TGTGCCTGGAGGGGAGCGGGAGTGAATGAGCAGTTCTTC.

Points on this clone: This specimen includes other DNA sequences encoding the same CDR3. V gene TRBV27 combines with J gene TRBJ2-2; no reliable D call. This CDR3 comprises 12 residues. The germline V gene encodes CDR1 MNHEY and CDR2 SMNVEV (reference sequence). Trimming took off 5 bases at V and 3 bases at J, with 4 bases between the two ends. CDR3 protein: CASSPYTGELFF. CDR3 coding DNA: TGTGCCAGCAGTCCGTACACCGGGGAGCTGTTTTTT.

The chain recombines TRBV19 with TRBJ2-2, with TRBD2 identical over 9 bases. The CDR3 consists of 19 residues. The germline CDR1 and CDR2 sequences are LNHDA and SQIVND (reference sequence). The trim removed 7 bases at V and 3 bases at J, leaving 18 bases unmatched. CDR3 DNA sequence: TGTGCCAGTACTCCAAGGAATAGCTGTGGCGGGAGGGACACCGGGGAGCTGTTTTTT. The encoded protein is CASTPRNSCGGRDTGELFF.

V is TRBV5-4 and J is TRBJ1-3; perhaps TRBD1 as D (5 bases). Trimming took 3 bases from V and 0 from J, leaving 19 bases between them. The CDR3 is 18 amino acids. Germline CDR1 reads SGHNT; CDR2 reads YYREEE (reference sequence). The CDR3: CASSSDTLTGISGNTIYF. In DNA form, the CDR3 reads TGTGCCAGCAGCTCCGACACACTAACAGGCATCTCTGGAAACACCATATATTTT.

The J gene is TRBJ1-5, the V gene TRBV5-4; D uncertain. V lost 0 bases and J lost 5, with 9 bases in between. CDR3 length: 14 residues. Germline-derived CDR1 and CDR2 are SGHNT and YYREEE (reference sequence). The CDR3 here is CASSLDRAHQPQHF. DNA of the CDR3: TGTGCCAGCAGCTTGGACAGAGCCCATCAGCCCCAGCATTTT.

The J gene is TRBJ2-7, the V gene TRBV6-6; D is uncertain. Germline V gives CDR1 MNHNY, CDR2 SVGAGI (reference sequence). This CDR3 region has 12 residues. Trimming stripped 8 bases from V and 4 bases from J, with 12 bases between. This chain's CDR3 is CASRGESYEQYF. The DNA for the CDR3 is TGTGCCAGCCGCGGTGAGTCATACGAGCAGTACTTC.

The sample holds one count of this clone. The rearrangement joins TRBV4-3 to TRBJ2-7, with TRBD2 matching 10 bases. V shed 3 bases, J shed 7 bases, and the junction held 21 bases outside the gene matches. This CDR3 has 19 residues. The germline gives CDR1 LGHNA, CDR2 YSLEER. The chain's CDR3 is CASSQLFQGLAGDRWEQYF. CDR3 nucleotide sequence: TGCGCCAGCAGCCAGCTCTTCCAAGGGCTAGCGGGGGACCGTTGGGAGCAGTACTTC.

V gene TRBV5-8 combines with J gene TRBJ2-7, with 11 positions matching TRBD2. After removal of 2 bases from V and 7 bases from J, the junction contained 8 bases not matched to a gene. CDR3 length: 15 residues. Germline CDR1 SGHTS, CDR2 YDEGEE. CDR3 loop: CASSFLAGGPIEQYF. In DNA, the CDR3 is TGTGCCAGCAGCTTTTTAGCGGGAGGGCCTATAGAGCAGTACTTC.

The chain links TRBV7-2 to TRBJ2-7; D may be TRBD1 or TRBD2 (5 bases each). The CDR3 is 21 amino acids. V dropped 4 bases and J dropped 3 bases, with 34 bases sitting between them. Per the germline V gene, CDR1 is SGHTA and CDR2 is FQGNSA. The CDR3 bases are TGTGCCAGCAGCTCAGCGGTGCTATTAAAGGGGCATTACGTTCTCGACTACGAGCAGTACTTC. Its protein product is CASSSAVLLKGHYVLDYEQYF.

V gene TRBV5-1 combines with J gene TRBJ2-5; D unresolved. With the DNA end fitting TRBJ2-7 better, the J assignment may be wrong. The CDR3 loop spans 13 amino acids. Germline-derived CDR1 and CDR2 are SGHRS and YFSETQ. The CDR3 protein is CASSLRLVSEQYF. CDR3 coding DNA: TGCGCCAGCAGCTTGAGACTGGTAAGCGAGCAGTACTTC.

The chain employs TRBV29-1 and TRBJ2-1; D is possibly TRBD2 (5 bases). The ends were cut back, 4 bases at V and 5 bases at J, with 12 bases in the middle. Germline V lookup: CDR1 SQVTM, CDR2 ANQGSEA. The CDR3 spans 13 residues. The CDR3 coding sequence is TGCAGCGTTGGAGCGGATGTTAACAATGAGCAGTTCTTC. Residues: CSVGADVNNEQFF.

The chain couples TRBV6-4 to TRBJ2-1, with 14 bases identical to TRBD2. V shed 10 bases, J shed 7 bases, and the junction held 18 bases outside the gene matches. There are 18 residues in the CDR3. CDR1 MRHNA and CDR2 SNTAGT come from the germline V gene. The chain's CDR3 is CAKKSRLAGGPVLNEQFF. CDR3 DNA sequence: TGTGCCAAAAAGTCTCGACTAGCGGGAGGGCCGGTCTTGAATGAGCAGTTCTTC.

J is TRBJ2-5 and V is TRBV5-4; 8 bases fit TRBD2. V shed 2 bases and J 7 bases; nucleotides not matched to a gene: 16. This CDR3 is 17 amino acids long. Germline V gene lookup returns CDR1 SGHNT and CDR2 YYREEE (reference sequence). CDR3 loop: CASSLSDGRDPLGTQYF. As DNA, the CDR3 is TGTGCCAGCAGCTTATCCGACGGGAGGGACCCCCTAGGGACCCAGTACTTC.

The chain has TRBV11-1 and TRBJ2-7; tentatively, D is TRBD2 (5 bases). Germline CDR1 reads SGHAT; CDR2 reads FQDESV (reference sequence). The CDR3 sequence is 13 residues long. The germline V and J ends were trimmed by 4 bases and 5 bases, with 12 bases remaining between them. CDR3 DNA sequence: TGTGCCAGCAGCTCGCGTAGCGCCGACGAGCAGTACTTC. Amino acid sequence: CASSSRSADEQYF.

V usage is TRBV7-2 and J usage is TRBJ2-3, with TRBD2 as a possible D gene (5 bases). V dropped 8 bases and J dropped 8 bases, with 8 bases sitting between them. CDR1 is SGHTA, CDR2 FQGNSA, per germline. CDR3 size: 10 residues. The CDR3 sequence: CASSGGTQYF. The CDR3 DNA is TGTGCCAGCTCCGGAGGTACGCAGTATTTT.